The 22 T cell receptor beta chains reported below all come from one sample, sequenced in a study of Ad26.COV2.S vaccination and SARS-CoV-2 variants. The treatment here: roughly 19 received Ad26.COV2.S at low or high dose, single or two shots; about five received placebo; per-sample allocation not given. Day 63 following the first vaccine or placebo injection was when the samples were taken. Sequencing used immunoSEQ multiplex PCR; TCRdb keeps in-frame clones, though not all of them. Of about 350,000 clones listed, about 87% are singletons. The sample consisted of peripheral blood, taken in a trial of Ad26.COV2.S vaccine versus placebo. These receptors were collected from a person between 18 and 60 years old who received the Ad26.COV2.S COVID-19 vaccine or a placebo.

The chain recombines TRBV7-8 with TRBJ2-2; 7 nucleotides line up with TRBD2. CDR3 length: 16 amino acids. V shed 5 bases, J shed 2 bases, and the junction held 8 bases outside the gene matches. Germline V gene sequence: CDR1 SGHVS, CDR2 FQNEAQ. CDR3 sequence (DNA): TGTGCCAGCAGCCCAAGGCCGACTAGCAACACCGGGGAGCTGTTTTTT. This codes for CASSPRPTSNTGELFF.

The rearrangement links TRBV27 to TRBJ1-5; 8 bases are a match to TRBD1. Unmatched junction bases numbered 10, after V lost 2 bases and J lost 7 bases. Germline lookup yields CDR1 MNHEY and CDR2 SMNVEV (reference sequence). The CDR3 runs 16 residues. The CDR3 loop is CASSLVGQGAGQPQHF. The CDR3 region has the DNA TGTGCCAGCAGTTTAGTGGGGCAGGGGGCAGGACAGCCCCAGCATTTT.

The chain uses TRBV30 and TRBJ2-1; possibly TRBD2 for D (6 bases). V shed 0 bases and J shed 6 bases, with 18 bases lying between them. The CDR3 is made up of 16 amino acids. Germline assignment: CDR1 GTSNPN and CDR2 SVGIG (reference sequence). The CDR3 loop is CAWSVLMRRGLNEQFF. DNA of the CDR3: TGTGCCTGGAGTGTACTCATGCGGAGGGGTCTCAATGAGCAGTTCTTC.

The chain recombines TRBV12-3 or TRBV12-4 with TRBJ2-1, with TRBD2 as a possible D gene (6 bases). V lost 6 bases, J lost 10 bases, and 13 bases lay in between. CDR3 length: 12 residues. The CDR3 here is CASSHGGGEQFF. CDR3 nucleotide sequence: TGTGCCAGCAGCCACGGGGGTGGGGAGCAGTTCTTC.

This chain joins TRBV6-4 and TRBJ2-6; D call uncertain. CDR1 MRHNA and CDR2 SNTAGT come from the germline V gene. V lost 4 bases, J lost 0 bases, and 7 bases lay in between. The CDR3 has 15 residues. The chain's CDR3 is CASSVDSSGANVLTF. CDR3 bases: TGTGCCAGCAGTGTAGATAGCTCTGGGGCCAACGTCCTGACTTTC.

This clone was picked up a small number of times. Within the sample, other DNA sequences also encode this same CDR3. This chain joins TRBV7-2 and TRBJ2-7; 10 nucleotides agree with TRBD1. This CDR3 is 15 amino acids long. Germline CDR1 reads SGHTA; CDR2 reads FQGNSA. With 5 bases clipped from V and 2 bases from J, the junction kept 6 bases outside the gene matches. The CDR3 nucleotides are TGTGCCAGCAGCCTACGGGACAGGGGACCCTACGAGCAGTACTTC. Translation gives CASSLRDRGPYEQYF.

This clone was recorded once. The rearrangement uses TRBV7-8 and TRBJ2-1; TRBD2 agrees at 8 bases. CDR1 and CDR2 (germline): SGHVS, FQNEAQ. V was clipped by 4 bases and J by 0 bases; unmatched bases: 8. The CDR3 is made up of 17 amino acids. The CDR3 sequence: CASSSSASGFSYNEQFF. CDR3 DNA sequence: TGTGCCAGCAGCTCATCGGCTAGCGGGTTCTCCTACAATGAGCAGTTCTTC.

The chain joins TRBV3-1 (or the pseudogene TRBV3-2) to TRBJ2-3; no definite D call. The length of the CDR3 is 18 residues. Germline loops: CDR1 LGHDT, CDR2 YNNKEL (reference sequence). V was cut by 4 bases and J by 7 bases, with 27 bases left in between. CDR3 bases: TGTGCCAGCAGCCTCTACCAAGCTCACATCGACACCAGATATACGCAGTATTTT. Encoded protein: CASSLYQAHIDTRYTQYF.

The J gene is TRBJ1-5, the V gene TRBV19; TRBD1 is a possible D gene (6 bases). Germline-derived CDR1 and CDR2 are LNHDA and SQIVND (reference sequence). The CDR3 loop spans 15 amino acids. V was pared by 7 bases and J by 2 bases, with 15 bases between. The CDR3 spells CASMGGRGGNQPQHF. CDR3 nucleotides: TGTGCCAGTATGGGGGGGCGCGGGGGCAATCAGCCCCAGCATTTT. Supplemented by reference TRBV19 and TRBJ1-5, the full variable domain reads DGGITQSPKYLFRKEGQNVTLSCEQNLNHDAMYWYRQDPGQGLRLIYYSQIVNDFQKGDIAEGYSVSREKKESFPLTVTSAQKNPTAFYLCASMGGRGGNQPQHFGDGTRLSIL.

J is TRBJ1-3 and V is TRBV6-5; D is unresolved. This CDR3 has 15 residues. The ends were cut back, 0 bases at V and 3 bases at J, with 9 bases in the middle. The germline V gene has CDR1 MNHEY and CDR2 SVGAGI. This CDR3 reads CASSYSEARGNTIYF. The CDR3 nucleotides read TGTGCCAGCAGTTACTCGGAAGCGCGTGGAAACACCATATATTTT.

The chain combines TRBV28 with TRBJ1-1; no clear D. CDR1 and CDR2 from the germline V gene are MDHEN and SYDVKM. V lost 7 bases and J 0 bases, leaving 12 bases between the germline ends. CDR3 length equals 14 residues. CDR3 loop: CASIPVGVNTEAFF. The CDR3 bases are TGTGCCAGCATACCCGTCGGGGTGAACACTGAAGCTTTCTTT.

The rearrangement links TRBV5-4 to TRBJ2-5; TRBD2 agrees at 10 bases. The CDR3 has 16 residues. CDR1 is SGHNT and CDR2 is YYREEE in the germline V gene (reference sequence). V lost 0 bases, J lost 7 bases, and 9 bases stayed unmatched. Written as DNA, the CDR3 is TGTGCCAGCAGCTTGGTGGATAGCGGGAGGTCTGCGACCCAGTACTTC. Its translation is CASSLVDSGRSATQYF. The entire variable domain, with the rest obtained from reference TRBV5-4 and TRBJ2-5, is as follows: ETGVTQSPTHLIKTRGQQVTLRCSSQSGHNTVSWYQQALGQGPQFIFQYYREEENGRGNFPPRFSGLQFPNYSSELNVNALELDDSALYLCASSLVDSGRSATQYFGPGTRLLVL.

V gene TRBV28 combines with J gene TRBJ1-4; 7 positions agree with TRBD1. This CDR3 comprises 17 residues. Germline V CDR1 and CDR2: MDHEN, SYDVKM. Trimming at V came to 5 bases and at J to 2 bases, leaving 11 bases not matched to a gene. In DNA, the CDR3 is TGTGCCAGCAGTGTGGAATCCCGGGACAGTACTAATGAAAAACTGTTTTTT. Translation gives CASSVESRDSTNEKLFF. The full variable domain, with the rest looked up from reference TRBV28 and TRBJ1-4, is DVKVTQSSRYLVKRTGEKVFLECVQDMDHENMFWYRQDPGLGLRLIYFSYDVKMKEKGDIPEGYSVSREKKERFSLILESASTNQTSMYLCASSVESRDSTNEKLFFGSGTQLSVL.

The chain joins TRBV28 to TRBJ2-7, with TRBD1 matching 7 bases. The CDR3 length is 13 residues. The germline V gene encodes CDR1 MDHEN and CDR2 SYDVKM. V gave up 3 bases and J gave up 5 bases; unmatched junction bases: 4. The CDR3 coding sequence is TGTGCCAGCAGTTTCCTGACAGGGAACGAGCAGTACTTC. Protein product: CASSFLTGNEQYF.

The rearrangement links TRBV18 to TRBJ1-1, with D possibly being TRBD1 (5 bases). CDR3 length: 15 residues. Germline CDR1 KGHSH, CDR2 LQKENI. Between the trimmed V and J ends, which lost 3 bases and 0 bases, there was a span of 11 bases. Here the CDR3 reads CASSPAGTVNTEAFF. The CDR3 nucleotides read TGTGCCAGCTCACCTGCCGGGACCGTGAACACTGAAGCTTTCTTT.

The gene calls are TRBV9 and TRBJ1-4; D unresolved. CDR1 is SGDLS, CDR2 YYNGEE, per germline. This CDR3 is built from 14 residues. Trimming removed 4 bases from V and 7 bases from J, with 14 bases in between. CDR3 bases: TGTGCCAGCAGCCCGGCGGGTCAAAGTGAAAAACTGTTTTTT. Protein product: CASSPAGQSEKLFF.

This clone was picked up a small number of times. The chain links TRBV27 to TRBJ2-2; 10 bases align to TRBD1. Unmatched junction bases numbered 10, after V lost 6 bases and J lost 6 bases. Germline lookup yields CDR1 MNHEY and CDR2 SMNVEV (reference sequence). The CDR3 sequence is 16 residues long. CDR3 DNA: TGTGCCAGCAGGGTGGCGGGACAGGGGTTTTCCGGGGAGCTGTTTTTT. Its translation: CASRVAGQGFSGELFF.

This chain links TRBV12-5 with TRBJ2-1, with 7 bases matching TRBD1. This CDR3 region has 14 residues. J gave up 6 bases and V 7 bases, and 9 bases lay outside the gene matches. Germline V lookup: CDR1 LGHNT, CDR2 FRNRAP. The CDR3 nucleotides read TGTGCTAGTGTTTTCAAACAGGGGAGCAATGAGCAGTTCTTC. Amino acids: CASVFKQGSNEQFF.

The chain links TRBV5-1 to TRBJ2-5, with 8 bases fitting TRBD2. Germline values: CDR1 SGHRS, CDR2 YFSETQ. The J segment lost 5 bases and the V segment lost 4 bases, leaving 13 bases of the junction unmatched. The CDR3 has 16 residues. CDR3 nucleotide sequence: TGCGCCAGCAGCCCCTGGGGACTAGTGAATGTCGAGACCCAGTACTTC. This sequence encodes CASSPWGLVNVETQYF.

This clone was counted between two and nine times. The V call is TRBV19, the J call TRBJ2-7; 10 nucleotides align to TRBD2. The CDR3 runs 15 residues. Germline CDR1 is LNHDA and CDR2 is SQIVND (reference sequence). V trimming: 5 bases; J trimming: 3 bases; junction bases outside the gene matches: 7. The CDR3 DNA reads TGTGCCAGTAGTGGAGACGGACTAGCGGACTACGAGCAGTACTTC. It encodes CASSGDGLADYEQYF.

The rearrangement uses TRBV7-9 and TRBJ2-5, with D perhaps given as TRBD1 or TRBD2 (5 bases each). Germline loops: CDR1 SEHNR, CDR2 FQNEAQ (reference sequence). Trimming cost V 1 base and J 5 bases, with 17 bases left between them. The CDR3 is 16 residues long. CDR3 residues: CASSLEGRISGETQYF. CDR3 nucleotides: TGTGCCAGCAGCTTAGAGGGACGGATTTCGGGCGAGACCCAGTACTTC.

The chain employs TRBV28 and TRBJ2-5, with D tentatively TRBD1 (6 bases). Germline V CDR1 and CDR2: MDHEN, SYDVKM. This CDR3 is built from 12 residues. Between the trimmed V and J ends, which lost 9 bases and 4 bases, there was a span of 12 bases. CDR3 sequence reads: CASTQGRETQYF. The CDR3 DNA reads TGTGCCAGTACACAGGGTAGAGAGACCCAGTACTTC. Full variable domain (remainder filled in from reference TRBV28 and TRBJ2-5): DVKVTQSSRYLVKRTGEKVFLECVQDMDHENMFWYRQDPGLGLRLIYFSYDVKMKEKGDIPEGYSVSREKKERFSLILESASTNQTSMYLCASTQGRETQYFGPGTRLLVL.